The T cell receptor (beta chain) under discussion was sequenced for a study of OX40 agonist ivuxolimab in advanced cancers. Study-level background: Ivuxolimab is a fully human IgG2 antibody that activates OX40 (CD134). Partial responses were achieved by three patients: one hepatocellular carcinoma, two cutaneous melanoma.

Clones were sequenced by immunoSEQ multiplex PCR, and TCRdb holds only the in-frame ones, with some missing. The sample contains about 77,000 clones, about 83% of which appear only once. Comment on this clone: Other DNA sequences within the sample encode an identical CDR3.

This CDR3 has 15 residues. V shed 3 bases, J shed 4 bases, and the junction held 4 bases outside the gene matches. Germline assignment: CDR1 LNHDA and CDR2 SQIVND (reference sequence). J is TRBJ2-1 and V is TRBV19, with 9 nucleotides matching TRBD2. The receptor was derived from an adult with an advanced solid tumor such as melanoma, head and neck, liver or kidney cancer. Source: CD4+ or CD8+ T cells sorted from blood, taken in a trial of the OX40 agonist ivuxolimab. The CDR3 spells CASSILAGLYNEQFF. CDR3 in DNA: TGTGCCAGTAGTATTCTAGCGGGGTTGTACAATGAGCAGTTCTTC.